The rows below give T cell receptor beta chains drawn from one sample of a study of blood T cell repertoires in COVID-19. Only in-frame clones appear in the TCRdb table, and some are missing; sequencing was by immunoSEQ multiplex PCR. The data hold 230,000 or so clones, with over 75% observed a single time. The sample comprised peripheral blood. These receptor sequences come from a human donor in a cohort sampled during active COVID-19. CDR3s include the opening cysteine and the closing phenylalanine or tryptophan. Fields, in order: clone size, V gene, J gene, D gene, CDR3 protein, CDR3 DNA. A D gene is named only where the DNA matches it firmly. Some rows mark clone size as missing; the rest say once, few, many or name a class of expanded clone.

clone_size: -; v_call: TRBV3-1/TRBV3-2; j_call: TRBJ2-6; d_call: TRBD1; cdr3_aa: CASSRGQGASGANVLTF; cdr3_nt: TGTGCCAGCAGCCGCGGACAGGGGGCATCTGGGGCCAACGTCCTGACTTTC
clone_size: -; v_call: TRBV7-2; j_call: TRBJ2-7; d_call: -; cdr3_aa: CASSVRQVYEQYF; cdr3_nt: TGTGCCAGCAGCGTCAGACAGGTCTACGAGCAGTACTTC
clone_size: -; v_call: TRBV9; j_call: TRBJ2-7; d_call: TRBD2; cdr3_aa: CASSVAPLAGNSYEQYF; cdr3_nt: TGTGCCAGCAGCGTAGCCCCTTTAGCGGGGAACTCCTACGAGCAGTACTTC
clone_size: -; v_call: TRBV5-1; j_call: TRBJ2-7; d_call: -; cdr3_aa: CASSPLRMSSYEQYF; cdr3_nt: TGCGCCAGCAGCCCCCTCAGGATGAGCTCCTACGAGCAGTACTTC
clone_size: -; v_call: TRBV28; j_call: TRBJ1-2; d_call: TRBD1; cdr3_aa: CASGTDGYTF; cdr3_nt: TGTGCCAGCGGGACAGACGGCTACACCTTC
clone_size: -; v_call: TRBV7-2; j_call: TRBJ1-2; d_call: TRBD1; cdr3_aa: CASGTGAGLVGGYTF; cdr3_nt: TGTGCCAGCGGGACAGGGGCAGGTTTGGTTGGTGGCTACACCTTC
clone_size: -; v_call: TRBV4-2; j_call: TRBJ1-2; d_call: -; cdr3_aa: CASSQDKGKRSYTF; cdr3_nt: TGTGCCAGCAGCCAAGATAAGGGGAAAAGGAGCTACACCTTC
clone_size: -; v_call: TRBV6-5; j_call: TRBJ1-5; d_call: -; cdr3_aa: CASKTGNQPQHF; cdr3_nt: TGTGCCAGCAAGACAGGCAATCAGCCCCAGCATTTT
clone_size: -; v_call: TRBV5-4; j_call: TRBJ2-1; d_call: TRBD1; cdr3_aa: CASSQWVQGNNEQFF; cdr3_nt: TGTGCCAGCAGCCAATGGGTACAGGGGAACAATGAGCAGTTCTTC
clone_size: -; v_call: TRBV5-1; j_call: TRBJ2-1; d_call: TRBD2; cdr3_aa: CASSLAAGGWASGSSYNEQFF; cdr3_nt: TGCGCCAGCAGCTTGGCCGCCGGGGGATGGGCTAGCGGGAGCTCCTACAATGAGCAGTTCTTC
clone_size: -; v_call: TRBV12-3/TRBV12-4; j_call: TRBJ1-2; d_call: -; cdr3_aa: CASSLNRNYGYTF; cdr3_nt: TGTGCCAGCAGTTTAAACAGGAACTATGGCTACACCTTC
clone_size: -; v_call: TRBV14; j_call: TRBJ2-7; d_call: TRBD2; cdr3_aa: CASSPEAGADEQYF; cdr3_nt: TGTGCCAGCAGCCCGGAAGCGGGAGCCGACGAGCAGTACTTC
clone_size: -; v_call: TRBV3-1/TRBV3-2; j_call: TRBJ2-1; d_call: TRBD2; cdr3_aa: CASSQEPAGYNEQFF; cdr3_nt: TGTGCCAGCAGCCAAGAACCAGCGGGATACAATGAGCAGTTCTTC
clone_size: -; v_call: TRBV6-5; j_call: TRBJ1-2; d_call: -; cdr3_aa: CASSYSSDLYGYTF; cdr3_nt: TGTGCCAGCAGTTACTCGTCAGACTTATATGGCTACACCTTC
clone_size: -; v_call: TRBV5-1; j_call: TRBJ1-1; d_call: -; cdr3_aa: CASSSHSGNTEAFF; cdr3_nt: TGCGCCAGCAGCTCTCACAGCGGGAACACTGAAGCTTTCTTT
clone_size: -; v_call: TRBV6-5; j_call: TRBJ1-1; d_call: TRBD1; cdr3_aa: CASSYPGGRVTEAFF; cdr3_nt: TGTGCCAGCAGTTACCCAGGGGGAAGGGTCACTGAAGCTTTCTTT
clone_size: -; v_call: TRBV6-2/TRBV6-3; j_call: TRBJ1-1; d_call: -; cdr3_aa: CASSYSGRERAFF; cdr3_nt: TGTGCCAGCAGTTACTCTGGCCGGGAGAGAGCTTTCTTT
clone_size: -; v_call: TRBV3-1/TRBV3-2; j_call: TRBJ2-1; d_call: TRBD2; cdr3_aa: CASSHGTSGSRGNEQFF; cdr3_nt: TGTGCCAGCAGCCATGGGACTAGCGGGAGCAGAGGGAATGAGCAGTTCTTC
clone_size: -; v_call: TRBV28; j_call: TRBJ1-4; d_call: TRBD1; cdr3_aa: CASRGQGREKLFF; cdr3_nt: TGTGCCAGCAGGGGACAGGGTCGTGAAAAACTGTTTTTT
clone_size: -; v_call: TRBV27; j_call: TRBJ2-7; d_call: -; cdr3_aa: CASSAGQAYEQYF; cdr3_nt: TGTGCCAGCAGTGCGGGCCAAGCCTACGAGCAGTACTTC
clone_size: many; v_call: TRBV27; j_call: TRBJ2-1; d_call: -; cdr3_aa: CASSLDSPYNEQFF; cdr3_nt: TGTGCCAGCAGTTTGGACTCCCCCTACAATGAGCAGTTCTTC
clone_size: -; v_call: TRBV18; j_call: TRBJ2-4; d_call: TRBD1; cdr3_aa: CASSPRQGAKNIQYF; cdr3_nt: TGTGCCAGCTCACCCAGACAGGGAGCCAAAAACATTCAGTACTTC
clone_size: -; v_call: TRBV28; j_call: TRBJ2-7; d_call: TRBD1; cdr3_aa: CASSPRPGQVFSYEQYF; cdr3_nt: TGTGCCAGCAGTCCCCGCCCGGGACAGGTATTTTCCTACGAGCAGTACTTC
clone_size: -; v_call: TRBV7-6; j_call: TRBJ1-3; d_call: TRBD1; cdr3_aa: CASSVMTGAGNTIYF; cdr3_nt: TGTGCCAGCAGCGTCATGACAGGGGCTGGAAACACCATATATTTT
clone_size: -; v_call: TRBV15; j_call: TRBJ2-5; d_call: TRBD2; cdr3_aa: CATSRGGSGSSETQYF; cdr3_nt: TGTGCCACCAGCAGAGGTGGTAGCGGGAGTTCAGAGACCCAGTACTTC
clone_size: few; v_call: TRBV15; j_call: TRBJ2-3; d_call: TRBD2; cdr3_aa: CATSRGLAGETDTQYF; cdr3_nt: TGTGCCACCAGCAGGGGTCTAGCGGGAGAGACAGATACGCAGTATTTT
clone_size: -; v_call: TRBV5-4; j_call: TRBJ2-7; d_call: TRBD1; cdr3_aa: CASSSVTTGGSYEQYF; cdr3_nt: TGTGCCAGCAGCTCCGTGACAACAGGGGGTTCCTACGAGCAGTACTTC
clone_size: -; v_call: TRBV6-2/TRBV6-3; j_call: TRBJ2-7; d_call: -; cdr3_aa: CASSYPTGGVSYEQYF; cdr3_nt: TGTGCCAGCAGTTACCCCACAGGAGGGGTTTCCTACGAGCAGTACTTC
clone_size: -; v_call: TRBV19; j_call: TRBJ1-5; d_call: -; cdr3_aa: CASSPRGARNQPQHF; cdr3_nt: TGTGCCAGTAGCCCCCGGGGGGCCCGCAATCAGCCCCAGCATTTT
clone_size: few; v_call: TRBV2; j_call: TRBJ2-7; d_call: -; cdr3_aa: CASSGAQIHEQYF; cdr3_nt: TGTGCCAGCAGTGGGGCCCAGATCCACGAGCAGTACTTC
clone_size: -; v_call: TRBV7-2; j_call: TRBJ2-5; d_call: TRBD2; cdr3_aa: CASSLAGPKETQYF; cdr3_nt: TGTGCCAGCAGTTTAGCGGGGCCCAAAGAGACCCAGTACTTC
clone_size: -; v_call: TRBV12-3/TRBV12-4; j_call: TRBJ1-2; d_call: TRBD1; cdr3_aa: CASSGTGGGYTF; cdr3_nt: TGTGCCAGCAGCGGGACAGGGGGAGGCTACACCTTC
clone_size: -; v_call: TRBV5-1; j_call: TRBJ1-2; d_call: -; cdr3_aa: CASSPVLGGYGYTF; cdr3_nt: TGCGCCAGCAGCCCCGTGCTAGGGGGCTATGGCTACACCTTC
clone_size: -; v_call: TRBV7-8; j_call: TRBJ1-5; d_call: TRBD1; cdr3_aa: CASRPTGSAGQPQHF; cdr3_nt: TGTGCCAGCAGACCGACAGGGTCAGCAGGGCAGCCCCAGCATTTT
clone_size: once; v_call: TRBV12-3/TRBV12-4; j_call: TRBJ2-7; d_call: -; cdr3_aa: CASSDPGTPEQYF; cdr3_nt: TGTGCCAGCAGTGACCCCGGGACTCCCGAGCAGTACTTC
clone_size: -; v_call: TRBV7-2; j_call: TRBJ2-7; d_call: -; cdr3_aa: CASSLVTQGSYEQYF; cdr3_nt: TGTGCCAGCAGCTTAGTAACGCAGGGGAGCTACGAGCAGTACTTC
clone_size: -; v_call: TRBV6-5; j_call: TRBJ1-1; d_call: -; cdr3_aa: CASSWGAGNTEAFF; cdr3_nt: TGTGCCAGCAGTTGGGGCGCAGGGAACACTGAAGCTTTCTTT
clone_size: -; v_call: TRBV7-8; j_call: TRBJ2-5; d_call: -; cdr3_aa: CASSFAGVETQYF; cdr3_nt: TGTGCCAGCAGCTTCGCAGGGGTGGAGACCCAGTACTTC
clone_size: once; v_call: TRBV3-1/TRBV3-2; j_call: TRBJ2-2; d_call: -; cdr3_aa: CASRFKGQGLYTGELFF; cdr3_nt: TGTGCCAGCAGGTTTAAGGGGCAGGGATTGTACACCGGGGAGCTGTTTTTT
clone_size: few; v_call: TRBV7-9; j_call: TRBJ1-1; d_call: -; cdr3_aa: CASSLQGGMNTEAFF; cdr3_nt: TGTGCCAGCAGCTTACAGGGAGGGATGAACACTGAAGCTTTCTTT
clone_size: once; v_call: TRBV28; j_call: TRBJ2-7; d_call: TRBD1; cdr3_aa: CASSLLQGTGSRW; cdr3_nt: TGTGCCAGCAGTTTATTGCAAGGGACAGGGTCGCGGTGG
clone_size: once; v_call: TRBV11-2; j_call: TRBJ2-1; d_call: -; cdr3_aa: CASRTGLSYNEQFF; cdr3_nt: TGTGCCAGCAGGACAGGCCTCTCCTACAATGAGCAGTTCTTC
clone_size: -; v_call: TRBV4-1; j_call: TRBJ1-2; d_call: -; cdr3_aa: CASSQGQVNNYGYTF; cdr3_nt: TGCGCCAGCAGCCAAGGACAGGTGAATAACTATGGCTACACCTTC
clone_size: -; v_call: TRBV28; j_call: TRBJ1-1; d_call: -; cdr3_aa: CASSLLGVSLEAFF; cdr3_nt: TGTGCCAGCAGTTTATTAGGGGTCTCCCTTGAAGCTTTCTTT
clone_size: -; v_call: TRBV6-4; j_call: TRBJ2-1; d_call: TRBD2; cdr3_aa: CASSAGTTVYNEQFF; cdr3_nt: TGTGCCAGCAGTGCCGGGACTACCGTCTACAATGAGCAGTTCTTC
clone_size: -; v_call: TRBV6-5; j_call: TRBJ1-2; d_call: -; cdr3_aa: CASSYQANYGYTF; cdr3_nt: TGTGCCAGCAGTTACCAGGCTAACTATGGCTACACCTTC
clone_size: -; v_call: TRBV6-5; j_call: TRBJ2-7; d_call: TRBD1; cdr3_aa: CASSYGTGTYEQYF; cdr3_nt: TGTGCCAGCAGTTACGGGACAGGTACCTACGAGCAGTACTTC
clone_size: once; v_call: TRBV7-2; j_call: TRBJ2-1; d_call: TRBD2; cdr3_aa: CASRSSGSPPDNEQFF; cdr3_nt: TGTGCCAGCAGATCTAGCGGGAGCCCACCCGACAATGAGCAGTTCTTC
clone_size: once; v_call: TRBV6-5; j_call: TRBJ1-6; d_call: -; cdr3_aa: CASRRQGGSPLHF; cdr3_nt: TGTGCCAGCCGCAGGCAGGGCGGTTCACCCCTCCACTTT
clone_size: -; v_call: TRBV7-9; j_call: TRBJ2-5; d_call: -; cdr3_aa: CASSLGVGLLQETQYF; cdr3_nt: TGTGCCAGCAGCTTAGGGGTGGGGCTTCTACAAGAGACCCAGTACTTC
clone_size: -; v_call: TRBV5-8; j_call: TRBJ2-7; d_call: -; cdr3_aa: CASSLEGTVSIYEQYF; cdr3_nt: TGTGCCAGCAGCTTGGAAGGGACTGTTAGTATCTACGAGCAGTACTTC
clone_size: -; v_call: TRBV5-1; j_call: TRBJ2-7; d_call: -; cdr3_aa: CASSLAEPPYEQYF; cdr3_nt: TGCGCCAGCAGCTTGGCCGAGCCCCCCTACGAGCAGTACTTC
clone_size: -; v_call: TRBV13; j_call: TRBJ1-2; d_call: TRBD1; cdr3_aa: CASSLGRDRPGYTF; cdr3_nt: TGTGCCAGCAGCTTGGGCCGGGACAGACCTGGCTACACCTTC
clone_size: -; v_call: TRBV11-2; j_call: TRBJ2-7; d_call: -; cdr3_aa: CASSPSLFGYEQYF; cdr3_nt: TGTGCCAGCAGCCCGTCTTTATTCGGGTACGAGCAGTACTTC
clone_size: -; v_call: TRBV27; j_call: TRBJ1-2; d_call: -; cdr3_aa: CASSYRANYGYTF; cdr3_nt: TGTGCCAGCTCTTACAGGGCCAACTATGGCTACACCTTC
clone_size: -; v_call: TRBV11-2; j_call: TRBJ2-7; d_call: -; cdr3_aa: CASNLGGDYEQYF; cdr3_nt: TGTGCCAGCAACTTAGGGGGGGACTACGAGCAGTACTTC
clone_size: -; v_call: TRBV28; j_call: TRBJ1-3; d_call: TRBD1; cdr3_aa: CASSHYRGQLGNTIYF; cdr3_nt: TGTGCCAGCAGCCATTACAGGGGGCAGTTGGGAAACACCATATATTTT
clone_size: -; v_call: TRBV9; j_call: TRBJ1-2; d_call: -; cdr3_aa: CASSPRTENYGYTF; cdr3_nt: TGTGCCAGCAGCCCGCGGACAGAGAACTATGGCTACACCTTC
clone_size: few; v_call: TRBV28; j_call: TRBJ2-7; d_call: TRBD1; cdr3_aa: CASTLTGAYEQYF; cdr3_nt: TGTGCCAGTACACTCACAGGGGCCTACGAGCAGTACTTC
clone_size: -; v_call: TRBV1; j_call: TRBJ2-1; d_call: -; cdr3_aa: CTSSQALPAGGDNEQFF; cdr3_nt: TGCACCAGCAGCCAAGCCCTACCAGCGGGAGGGGATAATGAGCAGTTCTTC